The following is a TCR beta chain sequence with its context. The data are from a study of T cells after yellow fever vaccination. TCRdb used MiXCR to reprocess the 5' RACE reads, holding one entry per CDR3 protein. The sample consists of about 330,000 distinct CDR3 sequences, 4.1% of them appearing once. Material: PBMCs, obtained 5 days after the yellow fever booster vaccination. This sequence originates from a man younger than 35 who received the YFV17D yellow fever vaccine.

The CDR3 DNA reads TGCGCCAGCAGCCACCCCGGGAAGACGAACACTGAAGCTTTCTTT. It is translated as CASSHPGKTNTEAFF. The chain is built from TRBV4-1 and TRBJ1-1, with D uncertain. Germline CDR1 reads MGHRA; CDR2 reads YSYEKL. This CDR3 has 15 amino acids. Trimming took 3 bases from V and 1 from J, leaving 12 bases between them.